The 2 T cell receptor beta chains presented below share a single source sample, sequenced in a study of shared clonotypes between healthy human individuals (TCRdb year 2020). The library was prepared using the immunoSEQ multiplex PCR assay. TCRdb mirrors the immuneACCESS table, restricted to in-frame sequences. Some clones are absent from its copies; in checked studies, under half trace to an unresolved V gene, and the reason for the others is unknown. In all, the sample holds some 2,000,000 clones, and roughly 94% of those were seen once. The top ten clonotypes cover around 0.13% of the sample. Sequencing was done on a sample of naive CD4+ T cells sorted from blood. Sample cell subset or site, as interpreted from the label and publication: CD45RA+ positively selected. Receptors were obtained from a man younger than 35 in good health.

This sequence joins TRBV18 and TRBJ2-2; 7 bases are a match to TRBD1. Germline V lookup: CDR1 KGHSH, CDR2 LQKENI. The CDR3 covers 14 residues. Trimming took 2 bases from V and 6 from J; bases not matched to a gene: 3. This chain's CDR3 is CASSPETGPGELFF. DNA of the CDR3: TGTGCCAGCTCACCAGAGACAGGGCCCGGGGAGCTGTTTTTT.

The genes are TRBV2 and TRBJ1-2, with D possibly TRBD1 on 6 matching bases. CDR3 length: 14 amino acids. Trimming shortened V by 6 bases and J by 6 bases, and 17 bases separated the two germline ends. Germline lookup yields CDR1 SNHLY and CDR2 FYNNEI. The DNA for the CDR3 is TGTGCCAGCAGACCTACAGGGCTAGGGCATGGCTACACCTTC. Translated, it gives CASRPTGLGHGYTF.